The 3 T cell receptor beta chains below were found in one sample sequenced in a study of blood T cell repertoires in COVID-19. Clones were read by immunoSEQ multiplex PCR, and TCRdb kept only the in-frame ones, dropping some. Counted here are roughly 200,000 clones, almost 90% occurring once; the ten biggest clones make up 0.5% to 0.75%. Input material: peripheral blood. The receptors were sampled from a man between 45 and 60 years old with acute or convalescent COVID-19.

V usage is TRBV5-8 and J usage is TRBJ2-1, with a possible D match to TRBD1 (6 bases). Germline CDR1 reads SGHTS; CDR2 reads YDEGEE. The length of the CDR3 is 13 residues. V was cut by 0 bases and J by 6 bases, with 7 bases left in between. CDR3 region: CASSLGGPNEQFF. The CDR3 coding sequence is TGTGCCAGCAGCTTGGGGGGGCCCAATGAGCAGTTCTTC.

This clone has a handful of counts. The chain is built from TRBV6-5 and TRBJ1-4; 7 positions agree with TRBD1. Germline CDR1 MNHEY, CDR2 SVGAGI. After removal of 1 base from V and 4 bases from J, the junction contained 3 bases not matched to a gene. The CDR3 consists of 15 residues. The CDR3 loop is CASSYWGQSNEKLFF. The DNA of the CDR3 is TGTGCCAGCAGTTACTGGGGACAGAGTAATGAAAAACTGTTTTTT.

The rearrangement uses TRBV27 and TRBJ2-2, with a tentative D call TRBD1 (6 bases). Germline V gene lookup returns CDR1 MNHEY and CDR2 SMNVEV (reference sequence). V was pared by 4 bases and J by 6 bases, with 9 bases between. The CDR3 totals 13 residues. Here the CDR3 reads CASSSYRAGELFF. In nucleotides, the CDR3 is TGTGCCAGCAGTTCATACAGGGCCGGGGAGCTGTTTTTT.